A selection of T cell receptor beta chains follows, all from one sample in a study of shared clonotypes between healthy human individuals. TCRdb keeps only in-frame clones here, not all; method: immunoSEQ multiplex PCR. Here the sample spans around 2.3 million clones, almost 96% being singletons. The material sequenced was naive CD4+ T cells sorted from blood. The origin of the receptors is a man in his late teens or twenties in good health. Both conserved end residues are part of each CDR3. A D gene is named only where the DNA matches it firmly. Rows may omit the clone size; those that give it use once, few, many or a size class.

CDR3aa: CASSPPNIGQGAQPQHF; CDR3nt: TGTGCCAGCTCACCACCGAATATAGGACAGGGGGCACAGCCCCAGCATTTT; v_gene: TRBV18; d_gene: TRBD1; j_gene: TRBJ1-5; abundance: NA
CDR3aa: CASSSPGQPREQYF; CDR3nt: TGTGCCAGCAGTTCCCCGGGACAGCCCCGCGAGCAGTACTTC; v_gene: TRBV6-5; d_gene: TRBD1; j_gene: TRBJ2-7; abundance: NA
CDR3aa: CASSESGGAFETQYF; CDR3nt: TGCGCCAGCAGTGAGTCCGGGGGGGCCTTTGAGACCCAGTACTTC; v_gene: TRBV10-1; d_gene: TRBD2; j_gene: TRBJ2-5; abundance: NA
CDR3aa: CASSLAIYEKLFF; CDR3nt: TGTGCCAGCAGCTTAGCGATCTATGAAAAACTGTTTTTT; v_gene: TRBV11-2; d_gene: NA; j_gene: TRBJ1-4; abundance: NA
CDR3aa: CASSLDGLAGVEQYF; CDR3nt: TGTGCCAGCAGCTTGGACGGACTAGCGGGAGTGGAGCAGTACTTC; v_gene: TRBV5-5; d_gene: TRBD2; j_gene: TRBJ2-7; abundance: once
CDR3aa: CASSLALYNEQFF; CDR3nt: TGCGCCAGCAGCTTGGCCCTTTACAATGAGCAGTTCTTC; v_gene: TRBV5-1; d_gene: NA; j_gene: TRBJ2-1; abundance: NA
CDR3aa: CASSYGRATYEQYF; CDR3nt: TGTGCCAGCAGTTACGGCAGGGCAACCTACGAGCAGTACTTC; v_gene: TRBV6-5; d_gene: NA; j_gene: TRBJ2-7; abundance: NA
CDR3aa: CASSKVGTSGSPSSYEQYF; CDR3nt: TGTGCCAGCAGCAAAGTCGGGACTAGCGGGAGTCCAAGCTCCTACGAGCAGTACTTC; v_gene: TRBV21-1; d_gene: NA; j_gene: TRBJ2-7; abundance: NA
CDR3aa: CASSQDLGLRVDF; CDR3nt: TGCGCCAGCAGCCAAGATCTCGGCTTAAGGGTGGACTTC; v_gene: TRBV4-3; d_gene: NA; j_gene: TRBJ2-7; abundance: NA
CDR3aa: CASSPNGGAGNTIYF; CDR3nt: TGCGCCAGCAGCCCGAATGGGGGGGCTGGAAACACCATATATTTT; v_gene: TRBV5-1; d_gene: NA; j_gene: TRBJ1-3; abundance: NA
CDR3aa: CASSLVQGGSYEQYF; CDR3nt: TGTGCCAGCAGCTTGGTTCAGGGAGGGTCCTACGAGCAGTACTTC; v_gene: TRBV5-6; d_gene: TRBD2; j_gene: TRBJ2-7; abundance: NA
CDR3aa: CAIRGASGNEQYF; CDR3nt: TGTGCCATCAGGGGGGCTAGCGGGAACGAGCAGTACTTC; v_gene: TRBV10-3; d_gene: TRBD2; j_gene: TRBJ2-7; abundance: NA
CDR3aa: CASSRDGSSYNEQFF; CDR3nt: TGTGCCAGCAGCCGGGACGGGAGCTCCTACAATGAGCAGTTCTTC; v_gene: TRBV9; d_gene: NA; j_gene: TRBJ2-1; abundance: NA
CDR3aa: CASSLPGDTQYF; CDR3nt: TGCGCCAGCAGCCTTCCGGGAGATACGCAGTATTTT; v_gene: TRBV5-1; d_gene: NA; j_gene: TRBJ2-3; abundance: NA
CDR3aa: CASSLARSDYNEQFF; CDR3nt: TGTGCCAGCAGCTTAGCTCGAAGCGATTACAATGAGCAGTTCTTC; v_gene: TRBV5-6; d_gene: NA; j_gene: TRBJ2-1; abundance: NA
CDR3aa: CASIGREQLFF; CDR3nt: TGTGCCAGCATCGGGCGGGAGCAACTGTTTTTT; v_gene: TRBV6-6; d_gene: NA; j_gene: TRBJ1-4; abundance: NA
CDR3aa: CAWSPPGQADQPQHF; CDR3nt: TGTGCCTGGAGTCCACCGGGACAGGCAGATCAGCCCCAGCATTTT; v_gene: TRBV30; d_gene: TRBD1; j_gene: TRBJ1-5; abundance: NA